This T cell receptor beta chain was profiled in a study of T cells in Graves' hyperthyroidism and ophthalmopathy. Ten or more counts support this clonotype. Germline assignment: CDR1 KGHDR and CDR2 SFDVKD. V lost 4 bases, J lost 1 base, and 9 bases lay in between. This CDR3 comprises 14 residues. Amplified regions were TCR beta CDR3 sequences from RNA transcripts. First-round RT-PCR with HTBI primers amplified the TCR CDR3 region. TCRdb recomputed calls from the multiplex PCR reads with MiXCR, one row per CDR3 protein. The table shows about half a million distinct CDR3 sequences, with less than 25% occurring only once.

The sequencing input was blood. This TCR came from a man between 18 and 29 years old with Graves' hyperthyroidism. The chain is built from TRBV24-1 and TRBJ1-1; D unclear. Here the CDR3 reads CATSESRTNTEAFF. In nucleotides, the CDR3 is TGTGCCACCAGTGAATCCCGGACGAACACTGAAGCTTTCTTT.